These T cell receptor beta chains were read from a single sample in a study of blood T cell repertoires in COVID-19. Libraries were prepared by immunoSEQ multiplex PCR; TCRdb keeps only in-frame clonotypes and omits some of them. The repertoire holds about 420,000 clones, with about 90% as singletons. Sequencing used peripheral blood. The receptors derive from a man aged 18 to 30 with COVID-19, enrolled during active disease. Each CDR3 is given with its conserved first and last residue.

cdr3_length,v_call,j_call,cdr3_aa
14,TRBV2,TRBJ2-3,CASCTGRGTDTQYF
19,TRBV19,TRBJ2-5,CASNYVLAGAFGWQETQYF
13,TRBV15,TRBJ2-5,CATSNPGSGTKYF
15,TRBV5-1,TRBJ2-3,CASSSQGLAGALEYF
13,TRBV27,TRBJ2-1,CASRRGRANEQFF
15,TRBV15,TRBJ1-4,CATSKGDSNNEKLFF
16,TRBV2,TRBJ2-4,CASSDRSGGRKNIQYF
14,TRBV11-2,TRBJ2-3,CASSFALFTDTQYF
16,TRBV9,TRBJ2-2,CASSVRASGNTGELFF
19,TRBV5-1,TRBJ2-3,CASSLAGTSGGGSTDTQYF
13,TRBV10-2,TRBJ1-1,CASSDGGETEAFF
16,TRBV24-1,TRBJ2-3,CATSDQRVRPADTQYF
13,TRBV2,TRBJ2-7,CASSADIPYEQYF
14,TRBV6-5,TRBJ1-5,CASSPRQPDQPQHF
13,TRBV12-3/TRBV12-4,TRBJ1-1,CASNTGVGYEAFF
14,TRBV7-2,TRBJ2-7,CASSSLDRAYEQYF
13,TRBV3-1/TRBV3-2,TRBJ2-5,CASSPGGQETQYF
15,TRBV6-6,TRBJ1-2,CASSPGQATNYGYTF
13,TRBV28,TRBJ1-2,CASSLQGAYGYTF
14,TRBV7-8,TRBJ2-1,CASSIYSLYNEQFF
15,TRBV3-1/TRBV3-2,TRBJ2-2,CASSQKGGAKEELFF
15,TRBV5-1,TRBJ1-2,CASSFGQGAGYGYTF
14,TRBV19,TRBJ1-2,CASTPTGFRYGYTF
15,TRBV7-9,TRBJ2-3,CASRHRQGSTDTQYF
18,TRBV3-1/TRBV3-2,TRBJ2-5,CASSPTSAGSGGAQTQYF
18,TRBV19,TRBJ1-2,CASSTGSAGTGQLYGYTF
14,TRBV11-2,TRBJ1-6,CASSLSHRHSPLHF
13,TRBV19,TRBJ2-1,CASSIPGFNEQFF
12,TRBV3-1/TRBV3-2,TRBJ1-2,CASSQQGNGYTF
12,TRBV2,TRBJ2-1,CASSPFENEQFF
14,TRBV5-1,TRBJ1-4,CASSLWGGEEKLFF
12,TRBV13,TRBJ1-1,CATSREREEAFF
13,TRBV3-1/TRBV3-2,TRBJ1-1,CASSFNGNTEAFF
15,TRBV4-1,TRBJ1-2,CASSQTGTRGYGYTF
15,TRBV3-1/TRBV3-2,TRBJ1-2,CASSPDSGTGGGYTF
14,TRBV5-1,TRBJ1-4,CASSTGTGGEKLFF
16,TRBV13,TRBJ2-5,CASSIRLAGEEETQYF
16,TRBV12-5,TRBJ2-1,CASGLVLRRAGNEQFF
17,TRBV24-1,TRBJ2-7,CATSGDGWREVTYEQYF
13,TRBV5-1,TRBJ1-1,CASSLRLNTEAFF
11,TRBV29-1,TRBJ2-7,CSVRQGHEQYF
14,TRBV6-5,TRBJ1-6,CASSWAPRGSPLHF
14,TRBV27,TRBJ1-2,CASRRTGQNYGYTF